The rows below give T cell receptor beta chains drawn from one sample of a study of early T cells in non-severe SARS-CoV-2 infection. TCRdb reprocessed the 5' RACE reads via MiXCR and lists one record per CDR3 protein. This table holds 65,000 to 95,000 distinct CDR3 sequences, around 10% found once. The sequencing here drew on whole blood, taken at baseline. The source of these receptors is an adult who was a healthcare worker with PCR-confirmed SARS-CoV-2 infection or an uninfected control (not recorded which). The donor label of this sample is uncertain. Each CDR3 is given without its conserved first and last residue. The D gene is left open where the match is weak.

v_gene: TRBV5-1; d_gene: NA; CDR3aa: ASSLPGAADTQY
v_gene: TRBV6-1; d_gene: NA; CDR3aa: ASARGAGDTQY
v_gene: TRBV7-9; d_gene: TRBD1; CDR3aa: ASSEMTGGYNEQF
v_gene: TRBV6-5; d_gene: NA; CDR3aa: ASSYQFQETQY
v_gene: TRBV7-8; d_gene: NA; CDR3aa: VSARVVSKGNQPQH
v_gene: TRBV6-5; d_gene: TRBD2; CDR3aa: ASRKTPGTSGLRGEQF
v_gene: TRBV7-6; d_gene: NA; CDR3aa: ASSLGSGTFNEQF
v_gene: TRBV20-1; d_gene: TRBD1; CDR3aa: SARDSDRGQVILAQF
v_gene: TRBV7-2; d_gene: NA; CDR3aa: ASSFEPLNQEAF
v_gene: TRBV20-1; d_gene: NA; CDR3aa: SARGPGTDTQY
v_gene: TRBV5-5; d_gene: TRBD1; CDR3aa: ASSHGPGQGGYGYT
v_gene: TRBV7-6; d_gene: NA; CDR3aa: ASSLAPNYGYT
v_gene: TRBV7-3; d_gene: TRBD1; CDR3aa: ASSQQGTDTGELF
v_gene: TRBV6-5; d_gene: NA; CDR3aa: ASSDRLNYNEQF
v_gene: TRBV7-2; d_gene: NA; CDR3aa: ASSSRNRGIY
v_gene: TRBV10-3; d_gene: TRBD1; CDR3aa: AIRGTGTPWGYT
v_gene: TRBV6-2/TRBV6-3; d_gene: TRBD1; CDR3aa: ASSYRWTGTTDTQY
v_gene: TRBV7-7; d_gene: NA; CDR3aa: ASSLQGETQY
v_gene: TRBV19; d_gene: TRBD1; CDR3aa: ASSSTGASNKNIQY
v_gene: TRBV18; d_gene: TRBD2; CDR3aa: ASSPQAGGHTDTQY
v_gene: TRBV4-3; d_gene: NA; CDR3aa: ASSVGGITGELF
v_gene: TRBV30; d_gene: TRBD2; CDR3aa: AWSPGGFGTDTQY
v_gene: TRBV5-8; d_gene: TRBD2; CDR3aa: ASSLGTSGGPDTQY
v_gene: TRBV4-2; d_gene: NA; CDR3aa: ASSSRDLAQPQH
v_gene: TRBV5-1; d_gene: TRBD1; CDR3aa: ASSWGTGMNTEAF
v_gene: TRBV5-6; d_gene: TRBD2; CDR3aa: ASSLATSGRYTDTQY
v_gene: TRBV12-3/TRBV12-4; d_gene: TRBD2; CDR3aa: ASSLGLGSLDEQF
v_gene: TRBV18; d_gene: TRBD1; CDR3aa: ASSQGQGGNTIY
v_gene: TRBV7-9; d_gene: NA; CDR3aa: ASSLEGGSTEAF
v_gene: TRBV24-1; d_gene: NA; CDR3aa: ATSALRI
v_gene: TRBV12-5; d_gene: NA; CDR3aa: ASGTHPEAF
v_gene: TRBV20-1; d_gene: NA; CDR3aa: SARDKGNTEAF
v_gene: TRBV20-1; d_gene: TRBD2; CDR3aa: SARSPGLAREQY
v_gene: TRBV27; d_gene: NA; CDR3aa: ASQAVGGHSYEQY
v_gene: TRBV2; d_gene: NA; CDR3aa: ASSEQGGGYT
v_gene: TRBV7-9; d_gene: NA; CDR3aa: ASSSYLTENTEAF
v_gene: TRBV6-2/TRBV6-3; d_gene: TRBD1; CDR3aa: ASSYATGRSEAF
v_gene: TRBV12-3/TRBV12-4; d_gene: NA; CDR3aa: AAMKSGNTDTQY
v_gene: TRBV18; d_gene: NA; CDR3aa: ASSPPGVYNEQF
v_gene: TRBV25-1; d_gene: NA; CDR3aa: ASSDHLWGKNYEQY
v_gene: TRBV2; d_gene: NA; CDR3aa: ASSRDREYFSSYNEQF
v_gene: TRBV7-3; d_gene: NA; CDR3aa: ASSYGFGLKSDTQY
v_gene: TRBV5-1; d_gene: NA; CDR3aa: ASSAGPGPQETQY